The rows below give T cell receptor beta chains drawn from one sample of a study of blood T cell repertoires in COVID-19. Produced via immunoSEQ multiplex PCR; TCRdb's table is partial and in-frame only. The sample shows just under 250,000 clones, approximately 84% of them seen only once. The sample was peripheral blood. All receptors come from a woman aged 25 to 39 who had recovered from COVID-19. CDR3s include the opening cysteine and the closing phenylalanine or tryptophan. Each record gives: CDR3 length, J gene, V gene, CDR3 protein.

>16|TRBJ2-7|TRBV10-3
CAISEPGTSGTYEQYF
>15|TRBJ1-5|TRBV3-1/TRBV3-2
CASSSGTGALRPQHF
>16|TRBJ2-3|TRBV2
CASSEGGLVYTDTQYF
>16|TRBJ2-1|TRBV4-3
CASSQVWDSFYNEQFF
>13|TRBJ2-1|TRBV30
CARDSRGGNEQFF
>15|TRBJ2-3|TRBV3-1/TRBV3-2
CASSQGGGSTDTQYF
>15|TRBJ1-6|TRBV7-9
CASSLRDLSQSPLHF
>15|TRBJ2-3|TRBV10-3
CAMAQAGNSVDTQYF
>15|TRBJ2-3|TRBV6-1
CASSEVLVVEDTQYF
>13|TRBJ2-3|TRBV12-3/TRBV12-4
CASSFSWVDTQYF
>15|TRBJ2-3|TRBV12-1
CASSPRDSPTDTQYF
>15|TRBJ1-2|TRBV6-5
CASSYSGTEYYGYTF
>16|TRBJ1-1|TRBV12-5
CASGVKTGGYGAEAFF
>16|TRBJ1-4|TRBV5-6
CASSSLGQGDNEKLFF
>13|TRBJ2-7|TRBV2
CASRDRGTGEQYF
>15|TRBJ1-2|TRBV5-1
CASSPMGQGDYGYTF
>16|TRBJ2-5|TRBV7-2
CASSKRAGGPLETQYF
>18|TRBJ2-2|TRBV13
CASSSTTQPGQEAGELFF
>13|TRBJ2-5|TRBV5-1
CASSFDRGETQYF
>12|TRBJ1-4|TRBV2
CASRVFEEKLFF